This record concerns one T cell receptor (beta chain) sequence. No cognate antigen has been identified for it. The read terminates 3 residues ahead of where the CDR3 ends, so the germline J gene completes it. This entry belongs to a study of Tregs in tolerant kidney transplant recipients (dated by TCRdb to between 2018 and 2021). For the wider study: Before combined kidney and bone marrow transplantation, this study identified donor-specific regulatory T cells using TCRbeta sequencing and then followed those same cells after transplant. The research as a whole found: In tolerant patients, donor-specific Tregs expanded more than Tregs overall, which suggests antigen-driven rather than nonspecific expansion. For some patients the PCR primers changed over time, which made it impossible to compare the samples from those patients at the nucleotide level. Although technical replication error seemed to be minimal, the question of biological reproducibility was not addressed directly. Expanding Tregs with activated donor B cells appeared to identify the most biologically relevant and donor-specific TCRbeta repertoire. Because only a small number of patients were included, the study had limitations, and the results will need to be validated in larger populations as well as under other immunosuppression protocols.

The germline V gene gives CDR1 as MNHEY and CDR2 as SVGEGT. The CDR3 measures 16 amino acids from cysteine to phenylalanine. The DNA has 39 bases, all within the CDR3, and is read from base 1. Here V drops 2 bases and J drops 2 bases, and the junction holds 2 bases not matched to any gene. For TCRbeta CDR3 sequencing, genomic DNA from the sorted cells was extracted using the QIAGEN DNeasy Blood and Tissue Kit. High-throughput TCRbeta CDR3 sequencing, which included PCR amplification with bias correction and internal controls, was done commercially through immunoSEQ. Per the source publication's procedure: Unique productive TCRbeta sequences were defined by CDR3 nucleotide sequence where primers matched, and otherwise by CDR3 amino acid sequence together with Vbeta and Jbeta genes. Sorting error was corrected by removing sequences shared between sorted populations at a frequency ratio of 2:1 or less, and the remaining shared sequences were assigned to the higher population. Donor-reactive sequences were defined as at least 5-fold expanded in CFSE-low cells versus unstimulated cells, with frequency of at least 0.01% in CFSE-low cells. Repertoire divergence was quantified by Jensen-Shannon divergence calculated from the top 100 TCRbeta sequences ranked by frequency. For samples with multiple sequencing runs, sorting error was corrected separately for each run before the runs were pooled. As stored in TCRdb, this immuneACCESS dataset retains in-frame rearrangements with V and J assigned. A fraction of the clones does not appear; measured against another copy, unresolved V genes explain less than half of the discrepancy, and the remainder lacks a known reason. V and J calls and clone size are copied from that table; D and trimming were computed from the DNA. The record for this sample contains roughly 15,000 clones. Less than 4% of the sample rests with the top ten.

The transplants used related donors along with nonmyeloablative bone marrow transplantation, and in the human trials mixed chimerism was transient. Unstimulated Tregs (CD4+CD25+CD127-), CD4+ non-Tregs (CD4+CD25-), CD4 and CD8 cells were FACS-sorted from thawed PBMCs. The patients were several recipients of combined kidney and bone marrow transplants from the ITN036ST trial, and samples were available only from these trial subjects. Healthy control blood was separated into PBMCs by Ficoll density gradient and cryopreserved, and patient PBMCs were collected both before and after transplant. The source of this sequence is a human patient who received a combined kidney and bone marrow transplant. Donor T cells from the graft may be present among the T cells after a transplant. The source was CD4+ T cells from blood (PBMCs), collected 12 months after the transplant. Recombination joined TRBV6-2 or TRBV6-3 with TRBJ2-6, and 8 junctional nucleotides match TRBD1. CDR3 DNA (partial): TGTGCCAGCAGTTACAGCAGGGGGCCTGGGGCCAACGTC. It translates to CASSYSRGPGANV. The CDR3 in its entirety is CASSYSRGPGANVLTF.